The T cell receptor (beta chain) described here comes from a study of a mutant IDH1 vaccine in newly diagnosed glioma. On the study more broadly: Previous care, which was radiotherapy, temozolomide, or both, most often involved both.

Trimming shortened V by 0 bases and J by 10 bases, and 11 bases separated the two germline ends. CDR1 is SGDLS and CDR2 is YYNGEE in the germline V gene. The CDR3 has 14 residues. Data came from immunoSEQ multiplex PCR; TCRdb stores just in-frame clones and leaves some out. The sample carries 70,000 or so clones, around four fifths recorded once. Time point of the sample: baseline, week 1 (first vaccination visit). Treatment specified: pre-vaccination baseline after standard-of-care therapy. Sequencing was performed on peripheral blood mononuclear cells (PBMCs), taken from a glioma patient treated with radiotherapy, temozolomide or both. The sequence was collected from a woman aged 18-35 years with glioma. Some clones in this sample may be carry-over from other donors' samples. J is TRBJ1-6 and V is TRBV9; D might be TRBD1 (5 bases). CDR3: CASSVEGEQSPLHF. The CDR3 nucleotides read TGTGCCAGCAGCGTAGAAGGGGAGCAGTCACCCCTCCACTTT.